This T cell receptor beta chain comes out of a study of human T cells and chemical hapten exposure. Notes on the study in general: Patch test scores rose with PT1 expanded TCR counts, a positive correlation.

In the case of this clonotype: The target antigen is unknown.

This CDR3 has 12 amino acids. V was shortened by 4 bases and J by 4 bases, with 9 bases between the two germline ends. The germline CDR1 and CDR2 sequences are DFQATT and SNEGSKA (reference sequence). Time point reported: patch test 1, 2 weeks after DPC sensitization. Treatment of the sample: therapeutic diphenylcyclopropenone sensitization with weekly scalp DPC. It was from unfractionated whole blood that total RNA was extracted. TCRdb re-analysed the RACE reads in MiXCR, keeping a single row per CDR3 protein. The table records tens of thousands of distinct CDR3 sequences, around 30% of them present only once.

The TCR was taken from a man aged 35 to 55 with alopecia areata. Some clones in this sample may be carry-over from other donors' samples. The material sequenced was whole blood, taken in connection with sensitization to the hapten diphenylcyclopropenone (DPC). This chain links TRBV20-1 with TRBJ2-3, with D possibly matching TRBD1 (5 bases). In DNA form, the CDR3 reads TGCAGTGCTACGCCAGGGTCAGATACGCAGTATTTT. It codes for CSATPGSDTQYF.